What follows are 23 T cell receptor beta chains derived from one specimen sequenced in a study of blood T cell repertoires in COVID-19. Here immunoSEQ multiplex PCR was the method, and the copy in TCRdb shows in-frame clones only, minus some. The data show some 350,000 clones, with over 70% seen just once and around 5% held by the top ten. The sequenced material came from PBMCs or T cells enriched from blood (not recorded which). The receptors stem from a man younger than 40 who had recovered from COVID-19.

The chain joins TRBV4-1 to TRBJ2-5, with D possibly being TRBD2 (6 bases). V was cut by 0 bases and J by 9 bases, with 17 bases left in between. The V gene's germline CDR1 is MGHRA and CDR2 YSYEKL. This CDR3 contains 15 residues. This chain's CDR3 is CASSQDLATLRAQYF. For the CDR3, the DNA is TGCGCCAGCAGCCAAGATCTAGCGACCCTTAGGGCCCAGTACTTC.

The chain links TRBV29-1 to TRBJ1-4, with a possible D match to TRBD1 (6 bases). This CDR3 has 13 amino acids. CDR1 is SQVTM and CDR2 is ANQGSEA in the germline V gene. The V end lost 6 bases, the J end lost 4 bases, and 12 bases lay between the germline ends. CDR3 sequence (DNA): TGCAGCGTGTCGACAGGATTTAATGAAAAACTGTTTTTT. This codes for CSVSTGFNEKLFF.

The chain recombines TRBV15 with TRBJ2-3; weak D call: TRBD2 (5 bases). Germline lookup yields CDR1 LNHNV and CDR2 YYDKDF (reference sequence). Trimming cost V 0 bases and J 1 base, with 8 bases left between them. This CDR3 has 15 residues. CDR3 region: CATSRDILGTDTQYF. The CDR3 nucleotides are TGTGCCACCAGCAGAGATATACTAGGCACAGATACGCAGTATTTT.

The genes are TRBV28 and TRBJ1-2; D perhaps matches TRBD1 (6 bases). This CDR3 has 13 amino acids. The germline CDR1 and CDR2 sequences are MDHEN and SYDVKM. V gave up 4 bases and J gave up 2 bases, with 8 bases separating them. The CDR3 nucleotides read TGTGCCAGCAGTTGGGGGCGAAACTATGGCTACACCTTC. Its translation is CASSWGRNYGYTF.

The V gene is TRBV27, the J gene TRBJ2-5; 11 bases agree with TRBD2. This CDR3 is built from 14 residues. Germline V lookup: CDR1 MNHEY, CDR2 SMNVEV (reference sequence). Trimming removed 8 bases from V and 4 bases from J; junction bases left unmatched: 6. The CDR3 nucleotides read TGTGCCAGCGGTCGGCTAGCGGGGGGAGAGACCCAGTACTTC. Its protein is CASGRLAGGETQYF.

This rearrangement joins TRBV9 to TRBJ2-5; possible D gene TRBD1, 5 bases. In germline, CDR1 is SGDLS, CDR2 YYNGEE. V lost 0 bases and J 7 bases, leaving 13 bases between the germline ends. The CDR3 is 14 residues long. The CDR3: CASSVDLGEVTQYF. As DNA, the CDR3 is TGTGCCAGCAGCGTAGATTTAGGGGAAGTGACCCAGTACTTC.

This clone has only one observation. This chain connects TRBV5-1 to TRBJ1-5; TRBD1 matches at 11 bases. Per the germline V gene, CDR1 is SGHRS and CDR2 is YFSETQ. The CDR3 sequence is 17 residues long. J was trimmed by 0 bases and V by 4 bases; bases with no gene match: 6. The CDR3 coding sequence is TGCGCCAGCAGCCCGGGACAGGGGGGTTATAGCAATCAGCCCCAGCATTTT. This translates into CASSPGQGGYSNQPQHF.

This clone is a singleton in its sample. The CDR3 DNA follows: TGTGCCAGCAGTTATAAACAGGACGCTTCACCCCTCCACTTT. Translating gives CASSYKQDASPLHF. J is TRBJ1-6 and V is TRBV6-5; tentatively, D is TRBD1 (5 bases). This CDR3 is built from 14 residues. V was clipped by 3 bases and J by 9 bases, with 12 bases between them. From germline, CDR1 is MNHEY and CDR2 SVGAGI.

The gene calls are TRBV11-3 and TRBJ2-2; 10 bases align to TRBD1. The CDR3 sequence is 20 residues long. Germline-derived CDR1 and CDR2 are SGHNT and YENEEA. V trimming: 1 base; J trimming: 3 bases; junction bases outside the gene matches: 14. The CDR3 DNA reads TGTGCCAGCAGCTTAGGCTACCGGGACAGGGGAACAAGTTACACCGGGGAGCTGTTTTTT. Its protein is CASSLGYRDRGTSYTGELFF. Using reference TRBV11-3 and TRBJ2-2 for the parts outside the CDR3, the full variable domain is EAGVVQSPRYKIIEKKQPVAFWCNPISGHNTLYWYLQNLGQGPELLIRYENEEAVDDSQLPKDRFSAERLKGVDSTLKIQPAELGDSAVYLCASSLGYRDRGTSYTGELFFGEGSRLTVL.

The CDR3 DNA reads TGCAGCGTTGAAGACTCCGGGGGGGCGGCTGAAGCTTTCTTT. It encodes CSVEDSGGAAEAFF. The chain is built from TRBV29-1 and TRBJ1-1, with D perhaps matching TRBD1 (6 bases). V lost 0 bases to trimming and J lost 6 bases, with 14 bases between them. The length of the CDR3 is 14 residues. Germline CDR1 and CDR2: SQVTM and ANQGSEA.

The gene calls are TRBV9 and TRBJ2-5, with D maybe TRBD2 (5 bases). With 3 bases removed from V and 1 base from J, the gap between germline ends came to 7 bases. CDR1 and CDR2 from the germline V gene are SGDLS and YYNGEE. CDR3 length: 13 residues. In DNA, the CDR3 is TGTGCCAGCAGCGCGGACTTCCAAGAGACCCAGTACTTC. It specifies CASSADFQETQYF.

The J gene is TRBJ2-2, the V gene TRBV6-5; 9 positions agree with TRBD2. The CDR3 contains 14 residues. The germline V gene encodes CDR1 MNHEY and CDR2 SVGAGI. V lost 7 bases, J lost 4 bases, and 4 bases stayed unmatched. In DNA, the CDR3 is TGTGCCAGCAAGACGCGGGGGGGCACCGGGGAGCTGTTTTTT. As protein: CASKTRGGTGELFF.

The chain joins TRBV28 to TRBJ2-1, with no clear D. CDR1 is MDHEN and CDR2 is SYDVKM in the germline V gene. Trimming took off 7 bases at V and 7 bases at J, with 17 bases between the two ends. The CDR3 extends over 14 amino acids. CDR3 sequence reads: CASIKGLVGNEQFF. The DNA of the CDR3 is TGTGCCAGCATAAAAGGTCTAGTAGGAAATGAGCAGTTCTTC.

The chain employs TRBV3-1 (or the pseudogene TRBV3-2) and TRBJ1-2, with D hard to call. Germline-derived CDR1 and CDR2 are LGHDT and YNNKEL (reference sequence). There are 14 residues in the CDR3. With 2 bases removed from V and 4 bases from J, the gap between germline ends came to 11 bases. The CDR3 DNA follows: TGTGCCAGCAGCCAACGCGGTATGGGCTATGGCTACACCTTC. Translation: CASSQRGMGYGYTF.

The gene calls are TRBV5-1 and TRBJ1-2; 8 nucleotides agree with TRBD1. Losses at the gene ends were 5 bases for V and 0 bases for J; bases not matched to a gene: 3. The CDR3 contains 14 residues. Germline loops: CDR1 SGHRS, CDR2 YFSETQ. The CDR3 sequence: CASRGTGSNYGYTF. For the CDR3, the DNA is TGCGCCAGCAGGGGGACAGGATCTAACTATGGCTACACCTTC.

The DNA for the CDR3 is TGTGCCAGCAGCCGAAGTTGGGGACAGCAGCAGTTCTTC. It translates to CASSRSWGQQQFF. The J gene is TRBJ2-1, the V gene TRBV7-3, with 7 positions matching TRBD1. The CDR3 is 13 amino acids. With 5 bases clipped from V and 11 bases from J, the junction kept 9 bases outside the gene matches. In germline, CDR1 is SGHTA, CDR2 FQGTGA.

This chain uses TRBV5-4 with TRBJ2-5; D is possibly TRBD1 (5 bases). CDR1 is SGHNT, CDR2 YYREEE, per germline (reference sequence). V dropped 4 bases and J dropped 0 bases, with 13 bases sitting between them. This CDR3 is built from 15 residues. CDR3 DNA sequence: TGTGCCAGCAGCAACAGGCTAACGTACCAAGAGACCCAGTACTTC. Translation gives CASSNRLTYQETQYF.

This rearrangement joins TRBV21-1 to TRBJ2-1; the DNA was not used to check the table's D call, TRBD2. TRBV21-1 is a pseudogene locus. The CDR3 totals 18 residues. CDR3 sequence: CASSAVLCGSASYNEQFF. CDR3 DNA: TGTGCCAGCAGCGCTGTTTTGTGTGGGAGCGCCTCCTACAATGAGCAGTTCTTC.

This clone was observed a single time. The chain recombines TRBV5-1 with TRBJ2-7; D might be TRBD2 (5 bases). V lost 3 bases, J lost 1 base, and 14 bases lay in between. Germline loops: CDR1 SGHRS, CDR2 YFSETQ. CDR3 size: 15 residues. The CDR3 here is CASSWADTGSYEQYF. The DNA for the CDR3 is TGCGCCAGCAGCTGGGCTGATACGGGGTCCTACGAGCAGTACTTC. Based on the CDR3 plus reference TRBV5-1 and TRBJ2-7, the full variable domain is KAGVTQTPRYLIKTRGQQVTLSCSPISGHRSVSWYQQTPGQGLQFLFEYFSETQRNKGNFPGRFSGRQFSNSRSEMNVSTLELGDSALYLCASSWADTGSYEQYFGPGTRLTVT.

In this sample, this clone turned up once. The chain employs TRBV5-1 and TRBJ1-1; 10 bases fit TRBD1. The V gene's germline CDR1 is SGHRS and CDR2 YFSETQ. The CDR3 totals 17 residues. J lost 0 bases, V lost 3 bases, and 8 bases had no gene match. CDR3 nucleotide sequence: TGCGCCAGCAGCTCCGGGACAGGGGCTGGGATGAACACTGAAGCTTTCTTT. Translated: CASSSGTGAGMNTEAFF.

This clone was observed once. V and J are TRBV7-2 and TRBJ2-7; TRBD2 agrees at 9 bases. The ends lost 1 base at V and 4 bases at J; junction bases unmatched: 5. The germline V gene has CDR1 SGHTA and CDR2 FQGNSA. The CDR3 extends over 15 amino acids. The CDR3 loop reads CASSLGGTSFYEQYF. The CDR3 region has the DNA TGTGCCAGCAGCTTAGGGGGGACTAGCTTTTACGAGCAGTACTTC.

This rearrangement joins TRBV7-9 to TRBJ1-1; D is perhaps TRBD1 (6 bases). Germline V CDR1 and CDR2: SEHNR, FQNEAQ (reference sequence). The CDR3 loop spans 15 amino acids. V was pared by 1 base and J by 0 bases, with 9 bases between. DNA for the CDR3: TGTGCCAGCAGCTTAGGGACAGCCATGAACACTGAAGCTTTCTTT. It is translated as CASSLGTAMNTEAFF.

This chain uses TRBV28 with TRBJ2-1; D uncertain. Trimming took 2 bases from V and 9 from J, leaving 11 bases between them. The CDR3 consists of 13 residues. CDR1 is MDHEN, CDR2 SYDVKM, per germline. The CDR3 DNA reads TGTGCCAGCAGTTTACCTCGTTCCGGTGAGCAGTTCTTC. This translates into CASSLPRSGEQFF. The whole variable domain, remainder taken from reference TRBV28 and TRBJ2-1, is DVKVTQSSRYLVKRTGEKVFLECVQDMDHENMFWYRQDPGLGLRLIYFSYDVKMKEKGDIPEGYSVSREKKERFSLILESASTNQTSMYLCASSLPRSGEQFFGPGTRLTVL.